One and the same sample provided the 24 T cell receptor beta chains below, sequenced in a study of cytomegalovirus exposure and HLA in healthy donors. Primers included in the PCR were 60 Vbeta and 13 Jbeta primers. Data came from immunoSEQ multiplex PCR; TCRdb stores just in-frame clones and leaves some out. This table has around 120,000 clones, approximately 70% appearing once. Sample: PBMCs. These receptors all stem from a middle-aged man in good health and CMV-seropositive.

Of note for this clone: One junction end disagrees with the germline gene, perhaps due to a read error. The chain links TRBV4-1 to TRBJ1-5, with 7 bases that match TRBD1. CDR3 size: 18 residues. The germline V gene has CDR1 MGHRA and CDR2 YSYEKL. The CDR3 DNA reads TGCGCCAGCAGCCCGGGACAGACATGGGGACATAGCAATCAGCCCCAGAATTTT. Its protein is CASSPGQTWGHSNQPQNF.

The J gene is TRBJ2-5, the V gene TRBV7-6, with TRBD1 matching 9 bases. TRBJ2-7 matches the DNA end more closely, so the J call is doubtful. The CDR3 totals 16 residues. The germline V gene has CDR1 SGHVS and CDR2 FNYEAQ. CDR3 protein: CASSLGDRALSYEQYF. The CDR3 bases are TGTGCCAGCAGCTTAGGGGACAGGGCCCTATCCTACGAGCAGTACTTC.

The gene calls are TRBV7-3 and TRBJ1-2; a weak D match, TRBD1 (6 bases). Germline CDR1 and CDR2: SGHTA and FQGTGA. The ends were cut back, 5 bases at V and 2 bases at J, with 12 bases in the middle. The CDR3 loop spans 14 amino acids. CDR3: CASSPTGPNYGYTF. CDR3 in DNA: TGTGCCAGCAGCCCCACAGGGCCCAACTATGGCTACACCTTC.

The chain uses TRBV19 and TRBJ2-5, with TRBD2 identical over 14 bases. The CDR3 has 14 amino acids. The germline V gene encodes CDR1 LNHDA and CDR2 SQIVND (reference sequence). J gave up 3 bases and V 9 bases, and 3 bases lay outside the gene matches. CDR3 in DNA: TGTGCCAGCCGGGGACTAGCGGGAGAAGAGACCCAGTACTTC. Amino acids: CASRGLAGEETQYF.

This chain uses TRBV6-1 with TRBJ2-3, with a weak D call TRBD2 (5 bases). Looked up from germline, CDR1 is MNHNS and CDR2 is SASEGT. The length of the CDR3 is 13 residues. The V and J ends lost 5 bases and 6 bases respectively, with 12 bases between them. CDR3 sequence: CASSPGGRDTQYF. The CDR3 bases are TGTGCCAGCAGTCCTGGAGGCCGGGATACGCAGTATTTT.

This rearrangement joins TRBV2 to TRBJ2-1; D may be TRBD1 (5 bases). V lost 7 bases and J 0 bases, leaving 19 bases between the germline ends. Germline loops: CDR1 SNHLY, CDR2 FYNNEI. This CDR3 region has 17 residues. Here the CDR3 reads CASTPRKGSSSYNEQFF. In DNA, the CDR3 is TGTGCCAGCACCCCCCGGAAGGGGTCGAGCTCCTACAATGAGCAGTTCTTC.

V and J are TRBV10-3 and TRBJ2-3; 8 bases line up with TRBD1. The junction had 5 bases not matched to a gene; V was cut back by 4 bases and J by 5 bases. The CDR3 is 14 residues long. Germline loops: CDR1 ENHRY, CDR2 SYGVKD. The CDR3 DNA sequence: TGTGCCATCAGTGCCGGACAGGGTAAAGATACGCAGTATTTT. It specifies CAISAGQGKDTQYF.

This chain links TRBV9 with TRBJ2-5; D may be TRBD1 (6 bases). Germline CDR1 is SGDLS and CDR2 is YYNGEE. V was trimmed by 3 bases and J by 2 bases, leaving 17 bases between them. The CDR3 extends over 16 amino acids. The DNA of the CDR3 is TGTGCCAGCAGCGCCCTGGGACAAGCTGCTCAAGAGACCCAGTACTTC. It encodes CASSALGQAAQETQYF. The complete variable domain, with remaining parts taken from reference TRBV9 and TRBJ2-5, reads DSGVTQTPKHLITATGQRVTLRCSPRSGDLSVYWYQQSLDQGLQFLIQYYNGEERAKGNILERFSAQQFPDLHSELNLSSLELGDSALYFCASSALGQAAQETQYFGPGTRLLVL.

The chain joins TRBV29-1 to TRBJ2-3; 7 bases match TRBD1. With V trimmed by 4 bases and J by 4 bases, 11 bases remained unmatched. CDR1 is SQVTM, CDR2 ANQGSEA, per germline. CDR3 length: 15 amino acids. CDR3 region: CSVGQGVGVADTQYF. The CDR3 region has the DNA TGCAGCGTTGGGCAGGGGGTGGGTGTGGCAGATACGCAGTATTTT.

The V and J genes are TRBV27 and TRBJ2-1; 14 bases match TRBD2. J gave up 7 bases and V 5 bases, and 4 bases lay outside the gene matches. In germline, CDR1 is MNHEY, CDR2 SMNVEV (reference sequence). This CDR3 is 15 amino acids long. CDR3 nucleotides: TGTGCCAGCAGTAGGGGACTAGCGGGAGTAAATGAGCAGTTCTTC. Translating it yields CASSRGLAGVNEQFF.

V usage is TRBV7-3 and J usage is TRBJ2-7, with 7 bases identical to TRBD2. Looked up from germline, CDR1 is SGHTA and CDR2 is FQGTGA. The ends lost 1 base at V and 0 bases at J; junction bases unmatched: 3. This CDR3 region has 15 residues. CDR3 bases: TGTGCCAGCAGCTTAAACCCTAGCGGCTCCTACGAGCAGTACTTC. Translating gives CASSLNPSGSYEQYF.

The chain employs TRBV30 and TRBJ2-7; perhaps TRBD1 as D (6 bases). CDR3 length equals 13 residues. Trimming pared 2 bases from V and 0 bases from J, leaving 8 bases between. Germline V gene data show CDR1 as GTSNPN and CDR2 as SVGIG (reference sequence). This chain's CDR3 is CAWSKGHSYEQYF. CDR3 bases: TGTGCCTGGAGTAAGGGACACTCCTACGAGCAGTACTTC.

CDR3 amino acids: CASKTGMNTEAFF. CDR3 nucleotides: TGCGCCAGCAAAACAGGGATGAACACTGAAGCTTTCTTT. This chain connects TRBV10-1 to TRBJ1-1; D might be TRBD1 (6 bases). Trimming stripped 7 bases from V and 0 bases from J, with 9 bases between. CDR3 length: 13 residues. Germline CDR1 WNHNN, CDR2 SYGVQD (reference sequence).

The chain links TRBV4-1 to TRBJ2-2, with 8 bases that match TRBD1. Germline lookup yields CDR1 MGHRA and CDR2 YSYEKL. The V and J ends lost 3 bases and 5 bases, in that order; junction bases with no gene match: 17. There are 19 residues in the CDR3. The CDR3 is CASSQEYKAWTGPTGELFF. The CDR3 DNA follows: TGCGCCAGCAGCCAGGAATACAAGGCTTGGACAGGGCCTACCGGGGAGCTGTTTTTT.

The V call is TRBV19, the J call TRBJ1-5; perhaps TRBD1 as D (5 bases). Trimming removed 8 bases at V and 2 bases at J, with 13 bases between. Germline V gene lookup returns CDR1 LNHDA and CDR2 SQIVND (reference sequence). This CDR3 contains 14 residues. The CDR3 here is CASLSRGGNQPQHF. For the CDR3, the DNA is TGTGCCAGTCTTTCTAGGGGTGGCAATCAGCCCCAGCATTTT. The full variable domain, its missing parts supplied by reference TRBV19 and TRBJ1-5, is DGGITQSPKYLFRKEGQNVTLSCEQNLNHDAMYWYRQDPGQGLRLIYYSQIVNDFQKGDIAEGYSVSREKKESFPLTVTSAQKNPTAFYLCASLSRGGNQPQHFGDGTRLSIL.

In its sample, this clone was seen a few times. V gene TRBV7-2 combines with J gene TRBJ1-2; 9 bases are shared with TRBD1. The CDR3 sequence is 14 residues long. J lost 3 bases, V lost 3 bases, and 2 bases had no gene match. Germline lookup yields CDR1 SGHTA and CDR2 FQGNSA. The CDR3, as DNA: TGTGCCAGCAGCTTCGACAGGGGGGACTATGGCTACACCTTC. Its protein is CASSFDRGDYGYTF.

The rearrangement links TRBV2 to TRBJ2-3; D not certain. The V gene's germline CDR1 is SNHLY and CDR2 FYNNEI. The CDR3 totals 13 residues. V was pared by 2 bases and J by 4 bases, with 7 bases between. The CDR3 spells CASSELSADTQYF. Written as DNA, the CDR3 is TGTGCCAGCAGTGAATTATCAGCAGATACGCAGTATTTT.

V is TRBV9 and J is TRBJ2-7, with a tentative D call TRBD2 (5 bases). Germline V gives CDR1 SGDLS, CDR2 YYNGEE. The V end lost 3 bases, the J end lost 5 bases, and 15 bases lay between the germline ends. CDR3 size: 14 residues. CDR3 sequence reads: CASSALQLGDEQYF. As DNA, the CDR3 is TGTGCCAGCAGCGCCCTACAACTAGGTGACGAGCAGTACTTC.

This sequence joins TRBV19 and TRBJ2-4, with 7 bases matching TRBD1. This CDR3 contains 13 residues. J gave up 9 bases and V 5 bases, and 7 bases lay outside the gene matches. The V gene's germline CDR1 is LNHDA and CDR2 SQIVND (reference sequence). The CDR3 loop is CASSATGKGIQYF. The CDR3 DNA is TGTGCCAGTAGTGCGACAGGGAAGGGCATTCAGTACTTC.

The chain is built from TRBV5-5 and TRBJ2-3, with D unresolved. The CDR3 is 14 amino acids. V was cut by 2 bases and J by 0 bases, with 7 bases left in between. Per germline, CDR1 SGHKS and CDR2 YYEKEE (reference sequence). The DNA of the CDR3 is TGTGCCAGCAGCTTAACACCTAGCACAGATACGCAGTATTTT. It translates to CASSLTPSTDTQYF.

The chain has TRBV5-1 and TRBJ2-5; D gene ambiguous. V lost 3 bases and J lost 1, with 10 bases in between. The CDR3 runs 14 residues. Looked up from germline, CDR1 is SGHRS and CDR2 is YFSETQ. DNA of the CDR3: TGCGCCAGCAGCTCCTTAATCTTCCAAGAGACCCAGTACTTC. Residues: CASSSLIFQETQYF.

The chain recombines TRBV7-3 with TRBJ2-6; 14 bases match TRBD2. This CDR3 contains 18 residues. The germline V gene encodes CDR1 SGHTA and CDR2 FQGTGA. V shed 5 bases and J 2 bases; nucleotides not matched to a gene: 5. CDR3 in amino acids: CASSPRLAGGTGANVLTF. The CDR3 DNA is TGTGCCAGCAGCCCTCGACTAGCGGGAGGGACTGGGGCCAACGTCCTGACTTTC.

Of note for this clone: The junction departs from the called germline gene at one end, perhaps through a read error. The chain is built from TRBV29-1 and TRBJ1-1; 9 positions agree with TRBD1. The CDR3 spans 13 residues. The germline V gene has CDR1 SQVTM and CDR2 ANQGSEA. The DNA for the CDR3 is TGCAGCGTGGAAGGGGACAGGGTGTCTGAAGCTTTCTTT. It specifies CSVEGDRVSEAFF.

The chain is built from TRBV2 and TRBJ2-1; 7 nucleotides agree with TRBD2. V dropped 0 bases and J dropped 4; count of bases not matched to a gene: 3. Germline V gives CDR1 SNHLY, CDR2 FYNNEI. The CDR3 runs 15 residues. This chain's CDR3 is CASSEASGRYNEQFF. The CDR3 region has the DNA TGTGCCAGCAGTGAAGCTAGCGGGCGTTACAATGAGCAGTTCTTC.